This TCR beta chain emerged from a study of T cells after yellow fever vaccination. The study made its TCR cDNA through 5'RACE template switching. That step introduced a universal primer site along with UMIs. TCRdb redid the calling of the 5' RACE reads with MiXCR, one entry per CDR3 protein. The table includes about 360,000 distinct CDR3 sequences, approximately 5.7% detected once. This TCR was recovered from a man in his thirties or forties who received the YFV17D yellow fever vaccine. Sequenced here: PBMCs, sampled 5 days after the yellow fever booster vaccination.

The CDR3 DNA reads TGTGCCAGCAGCTTAAGTTTTGTGAGCGGGAGTAGTAATGAGCAGTTCTTC. Its translation is CASSLSFVSGSSNEQFF. The chain carries TRBV7-2 and TRBJ2-1; TRBD2 agrees at 8 bases. This CDR3 has 17 amino acids. Unmatched junction bases numbered 13, after V lost 2 bases and J lost 7 bases. Germline lookup yields CDR1 SGHTA and CDR2 FQGNSA.